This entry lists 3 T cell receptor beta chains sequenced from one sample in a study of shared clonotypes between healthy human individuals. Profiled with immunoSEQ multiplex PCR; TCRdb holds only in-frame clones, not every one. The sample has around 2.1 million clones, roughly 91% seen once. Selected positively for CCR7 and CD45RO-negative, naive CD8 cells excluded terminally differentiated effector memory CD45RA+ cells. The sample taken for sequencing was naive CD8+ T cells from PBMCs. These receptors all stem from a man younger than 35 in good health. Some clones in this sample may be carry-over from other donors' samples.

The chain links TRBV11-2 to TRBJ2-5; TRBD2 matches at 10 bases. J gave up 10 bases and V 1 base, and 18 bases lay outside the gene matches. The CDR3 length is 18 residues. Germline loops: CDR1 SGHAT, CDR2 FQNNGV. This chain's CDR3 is CASSLGANSGRPGVVQYF. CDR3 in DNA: TGTGCCAGCAGCTTAGGGGCAAATAGCGGGAGGCCCGGGGTAGTCCAGTACTTC.

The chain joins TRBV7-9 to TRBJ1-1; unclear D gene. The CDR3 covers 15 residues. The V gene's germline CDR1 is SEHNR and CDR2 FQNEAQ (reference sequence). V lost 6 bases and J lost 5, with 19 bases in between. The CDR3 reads CASSHDGPRRTEAFF. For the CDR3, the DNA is TGTGCCAGCAGTCACGACGGCCCCCGAAGGACTGAAGCTTTCTTT.

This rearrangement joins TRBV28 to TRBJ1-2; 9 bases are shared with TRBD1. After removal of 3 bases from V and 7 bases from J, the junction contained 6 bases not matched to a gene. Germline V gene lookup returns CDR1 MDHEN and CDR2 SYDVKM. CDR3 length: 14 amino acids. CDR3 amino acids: CASSLTGTGSGYTF. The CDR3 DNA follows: TGTGCCAGCAGTTTGACCGGGACAGGGAGTGGCTACACCTTC.